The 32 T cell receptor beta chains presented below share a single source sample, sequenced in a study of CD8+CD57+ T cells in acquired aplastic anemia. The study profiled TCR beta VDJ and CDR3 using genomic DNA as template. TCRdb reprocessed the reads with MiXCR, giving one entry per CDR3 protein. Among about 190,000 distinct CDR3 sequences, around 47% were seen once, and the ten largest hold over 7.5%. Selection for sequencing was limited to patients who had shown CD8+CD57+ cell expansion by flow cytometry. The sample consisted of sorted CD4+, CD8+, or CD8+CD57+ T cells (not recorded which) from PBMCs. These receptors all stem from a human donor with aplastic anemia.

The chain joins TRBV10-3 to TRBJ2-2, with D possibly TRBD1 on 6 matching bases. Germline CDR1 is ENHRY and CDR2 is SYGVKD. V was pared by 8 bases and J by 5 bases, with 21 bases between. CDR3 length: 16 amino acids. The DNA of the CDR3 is TGTGCCATCGGGGGCTCTGTGGGGGATCCAACCGGGGAGCTGTTTTTT. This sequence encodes CAIGGSVGDPTGELFF.

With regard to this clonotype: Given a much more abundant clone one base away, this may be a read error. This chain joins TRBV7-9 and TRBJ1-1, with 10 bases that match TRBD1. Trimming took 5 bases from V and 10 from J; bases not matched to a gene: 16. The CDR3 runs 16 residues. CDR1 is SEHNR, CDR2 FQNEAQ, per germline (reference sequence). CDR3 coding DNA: TGTGCCAGCAGCCCCACCCCGAGACAGGGGGCTATGTTAGCTTTCTTT. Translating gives CASSPTPRQGAMLAFF.

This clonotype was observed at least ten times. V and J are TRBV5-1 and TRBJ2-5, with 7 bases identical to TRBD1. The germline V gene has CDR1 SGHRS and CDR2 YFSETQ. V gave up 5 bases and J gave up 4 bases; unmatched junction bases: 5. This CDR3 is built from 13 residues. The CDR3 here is CASRRGQSETQYF. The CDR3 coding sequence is TGCGCCAGCAGGAGGGGACAGTCAGAGACCCAGTACTTC.

CDR3 nucleotide sequence: TGTGCCAGCACCCTAGCCCCCGGGAGCGGGACAGATACGCAGTATTTT. It translates to CASTLAPGSGTDTQYF. V is TRBV7-2 and J is TRBJ2-3; the D gene is possibly TRBD2 (6 bases). Trimming removed 7 bases at V and 3 bases at J, with 20 bases between. CDR1 is SGHTA, CDR2 FQGNSA, per germline. The CDR3 totals 16 residues. Supplemented by reference TRBV7-2 and TRBJ2-3, the full variable domain reads GAGVSQSPSNKVTEKGKDVELRCDPISGHTALYWYRQSLGQGLEFLIYFQGNSAPDKSGLPSDRFSAERTGGSVSTLTIQRTQQEDSAVYLCASTLAPGSGTDTQYFGPGTRLTVL.

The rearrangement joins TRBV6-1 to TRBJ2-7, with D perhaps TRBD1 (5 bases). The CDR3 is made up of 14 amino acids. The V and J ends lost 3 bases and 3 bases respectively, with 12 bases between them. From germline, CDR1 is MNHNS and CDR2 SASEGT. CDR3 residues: CASSDGQLSYEQYF. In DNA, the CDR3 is TGTGCCAGCAGTGACGGACAATTAAGCTACGAGCAGTACTTC.

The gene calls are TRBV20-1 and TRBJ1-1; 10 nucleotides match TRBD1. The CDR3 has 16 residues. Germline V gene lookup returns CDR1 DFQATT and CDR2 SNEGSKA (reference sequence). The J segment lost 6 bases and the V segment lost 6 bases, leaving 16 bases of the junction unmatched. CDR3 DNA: TGCAGTGCCAGTAAACTGGGACAGGGGTTTTACTCTGAAGCTTTCTTT. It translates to CSASKLGQGFYSEAFF.

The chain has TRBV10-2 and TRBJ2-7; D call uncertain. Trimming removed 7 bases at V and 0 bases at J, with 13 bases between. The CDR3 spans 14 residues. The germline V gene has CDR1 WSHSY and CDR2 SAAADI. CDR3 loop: CASTLAGFSYEQYF. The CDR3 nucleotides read TGCGCCAGCACCCTGGCTGGATTCTCCTACGAGCAGTACTTC.

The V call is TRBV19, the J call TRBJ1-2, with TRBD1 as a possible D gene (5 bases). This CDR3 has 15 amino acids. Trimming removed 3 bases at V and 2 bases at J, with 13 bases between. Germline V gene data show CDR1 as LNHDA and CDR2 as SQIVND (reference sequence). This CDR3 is CASSMATGLNYGYTF. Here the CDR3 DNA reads TGTGCCAGTAGTATGGCAACAGGTCTGAACTATGGCTACACCTTC.

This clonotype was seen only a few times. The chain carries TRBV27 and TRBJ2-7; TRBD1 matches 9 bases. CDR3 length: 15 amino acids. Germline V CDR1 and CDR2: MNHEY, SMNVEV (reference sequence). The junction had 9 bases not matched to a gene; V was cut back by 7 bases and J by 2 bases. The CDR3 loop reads CASKTGTGSPYEQYF. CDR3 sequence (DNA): TGTGCCAGCAAAACCGGGACAGGGTCCCCCTACGAGCAGTACTTC.

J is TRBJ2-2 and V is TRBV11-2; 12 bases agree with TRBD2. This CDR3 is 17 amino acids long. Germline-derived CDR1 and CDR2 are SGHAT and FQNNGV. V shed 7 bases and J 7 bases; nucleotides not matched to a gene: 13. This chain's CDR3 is CASTGVSSGRAGGELFF. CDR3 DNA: TGTGCCAGCACGGGCGTGTCTAGCGGGAGGGCCGGCGGGGAGCTGTTTTTT.

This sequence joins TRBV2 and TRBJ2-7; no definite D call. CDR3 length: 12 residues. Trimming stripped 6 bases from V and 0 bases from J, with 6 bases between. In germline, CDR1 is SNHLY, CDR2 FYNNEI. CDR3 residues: CASRGNSYEQYF. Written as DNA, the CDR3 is TGTGCCAGCAGAGGCAACTCCTACGAGCAGTACTTC. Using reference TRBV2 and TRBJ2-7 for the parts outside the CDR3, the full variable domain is EPEVTQTPSHQVTQMGQEVILRCVPISNHLYFYWYRQILGQKVEFLVSFYNNEISEKSEIFDDQFSVERPDGSNFTLKIRSTKLEDSAMYFCASRGNSYEQYFGPGTRLTVT.

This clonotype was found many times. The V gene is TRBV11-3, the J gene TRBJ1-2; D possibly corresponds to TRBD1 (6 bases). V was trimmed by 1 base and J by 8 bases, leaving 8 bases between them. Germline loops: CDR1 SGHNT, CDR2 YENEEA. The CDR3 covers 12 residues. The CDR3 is CASSLVTGGYTF. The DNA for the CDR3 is TGTGCCAGCAGCTTAGTGACAGGAGGCTACACCTTC.

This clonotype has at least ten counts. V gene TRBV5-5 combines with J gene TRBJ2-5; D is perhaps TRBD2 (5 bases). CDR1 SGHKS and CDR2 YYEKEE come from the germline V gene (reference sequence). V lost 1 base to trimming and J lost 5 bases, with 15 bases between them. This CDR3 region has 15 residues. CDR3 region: CASSLTSSRGETQYF. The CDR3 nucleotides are TGTGCCAGCAGCTTGACTTCTTCTAGAGGGGAGACCCAGTACTTC.

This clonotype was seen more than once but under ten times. The CDR3 loop is CSVRTGANSYNEQFF. DNA of the CDR3: TGCAGCGTAAGGACAGGGGCTAACTCCTACAATGAGCAGTTCTTC. V and J are TRBV29-1 and TRBJ2-1; TRBD1 matches at 9 bases. The CDR3 consists of 15 residues. J gave up 0 bases and V 6 bases, and 6 bases lay outside the gene matches. Germline assignment: CDR1 SQVTM and CDR2 ANQGSEA.

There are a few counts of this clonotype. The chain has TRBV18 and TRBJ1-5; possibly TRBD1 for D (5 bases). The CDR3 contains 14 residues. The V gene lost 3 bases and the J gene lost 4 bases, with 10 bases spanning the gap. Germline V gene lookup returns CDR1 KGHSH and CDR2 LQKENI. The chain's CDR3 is CASSPVQDNQPQHF. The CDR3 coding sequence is TGTGCCAGCTCACCTGTACAGGATAATCAGCCCCAGCATTTT. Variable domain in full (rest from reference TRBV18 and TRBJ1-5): NAGVMQNPRHLVRRRGQEARLRCSPMKGHSHVYWYRQLPEEGLKFMVYLQKENIIDESGMPKERFSAEFPKEGPSILRIQQVVRGDSAAYFCASSPVQDNQPQHFGDGTRLSIL.

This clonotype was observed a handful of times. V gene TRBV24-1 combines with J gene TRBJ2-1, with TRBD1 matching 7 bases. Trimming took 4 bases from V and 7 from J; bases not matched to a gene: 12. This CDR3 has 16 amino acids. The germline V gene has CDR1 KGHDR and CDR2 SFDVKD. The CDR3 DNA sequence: TGTGCCACCAGTGACTCGGACAGGACCACGTCAAATGAGCAGTTCTTC. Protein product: CATSDSDRTTSNEQFF.

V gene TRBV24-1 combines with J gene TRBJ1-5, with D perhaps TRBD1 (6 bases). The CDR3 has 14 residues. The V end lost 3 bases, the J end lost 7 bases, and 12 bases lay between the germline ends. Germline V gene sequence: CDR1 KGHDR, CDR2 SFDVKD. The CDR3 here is CATSDPGVGQPQHF. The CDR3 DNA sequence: TGTGCCACCAGTGATCCAGGGGTAGGGCAGCCCCAGCATTTT.

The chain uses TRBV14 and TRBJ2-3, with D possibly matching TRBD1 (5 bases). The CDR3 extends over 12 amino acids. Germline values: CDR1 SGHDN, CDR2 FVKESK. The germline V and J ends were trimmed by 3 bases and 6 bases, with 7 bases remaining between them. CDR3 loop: CASSQPGDTQYF. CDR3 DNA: TGTGCCAGCAGCCAGCCAGGGGATACGCAGTATTTT.

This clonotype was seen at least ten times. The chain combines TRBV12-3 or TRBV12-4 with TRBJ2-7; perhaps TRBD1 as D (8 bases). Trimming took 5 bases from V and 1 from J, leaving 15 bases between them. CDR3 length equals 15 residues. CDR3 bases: TGTGCCAGCAGTAAAAGCGGGACAGGTTCCTACGAGCAGTACTTC. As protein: CASSKSGTGSYEQYF.

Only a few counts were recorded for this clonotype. The CDR3 here is CAISTFDRGVDTEAFF. The CDR3 nucleotides read TGTGCCATCAGTACCTTCGACCGGGGGGTGGACACTGAAGCTTTCTTT. The chain links TRBV10-3 to TRBJ1-1, with D possibly matching TRBD1 (5 bases). This CDR3 has 16 residues. V lost 5 bases and J 3 bases, leaving 19 bases between the germline ends. Germline V CDR1 and CDR2: ENHRY, SYGVKD.

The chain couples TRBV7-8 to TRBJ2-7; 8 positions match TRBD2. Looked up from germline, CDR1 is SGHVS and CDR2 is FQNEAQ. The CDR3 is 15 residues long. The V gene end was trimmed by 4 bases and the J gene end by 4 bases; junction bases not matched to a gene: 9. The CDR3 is CASSWTSGSGYEQYF. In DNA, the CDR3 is TGTGCCAGCAGCTGGACCAGCGGGAGTGGGTACGAGCAGTACTTC.

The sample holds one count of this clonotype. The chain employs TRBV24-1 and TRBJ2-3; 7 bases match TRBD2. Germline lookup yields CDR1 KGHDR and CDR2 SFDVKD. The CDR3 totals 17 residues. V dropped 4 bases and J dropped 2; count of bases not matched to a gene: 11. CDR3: CATSDIVGGVNTDTQYF. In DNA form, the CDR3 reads TGTGCCACCAGTGACATCGTGGGAGGGGTCAACACAGATACGCAGTATTTT.

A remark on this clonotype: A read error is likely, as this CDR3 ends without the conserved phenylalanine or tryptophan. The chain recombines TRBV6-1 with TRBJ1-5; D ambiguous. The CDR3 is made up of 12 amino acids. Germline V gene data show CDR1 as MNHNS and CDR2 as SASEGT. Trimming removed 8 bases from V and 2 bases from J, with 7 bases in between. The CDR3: CASGVGNQPQHS. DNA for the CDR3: TGTGCCAGCGGCGTTGGCAATCAGCCCCAGCATTCT.

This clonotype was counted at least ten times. The CDR3 DNA reads TGTGCCAGTAGCCCTAACAGGGGCGACTATGGCTACACCTTC. Its protein is CASSPNRGDYGYTF. The chain uses TRBV19 and TRBJ1-2; 7 bases map to TRBD1. Germline lookup yields CDR1 LNHDA and CDR2 SQIVND (reference sequence). The ends lost 6 bases at V and 3 bases at J; junction bases unmatched: 7. The CDR3 covers 14 residues.

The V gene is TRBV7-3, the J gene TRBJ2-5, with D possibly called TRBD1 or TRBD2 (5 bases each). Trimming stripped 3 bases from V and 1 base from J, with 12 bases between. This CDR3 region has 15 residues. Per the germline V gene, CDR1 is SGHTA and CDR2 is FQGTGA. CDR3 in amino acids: CASSFGAGFQETQYF. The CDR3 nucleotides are TGTGCCAGCAGCTTTGGGGCGGGCTTCCAAGAGACCCAGTACTTC.

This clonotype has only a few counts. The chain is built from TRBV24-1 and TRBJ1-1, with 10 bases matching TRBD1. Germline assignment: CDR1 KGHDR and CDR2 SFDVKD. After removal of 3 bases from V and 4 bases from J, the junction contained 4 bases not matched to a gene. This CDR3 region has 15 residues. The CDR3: CATSDGGQGSTEAFF. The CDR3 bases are TGTGCCACCAGTGATGGGGGACAGGGGAGCACTGAAGCTTTCTTT.

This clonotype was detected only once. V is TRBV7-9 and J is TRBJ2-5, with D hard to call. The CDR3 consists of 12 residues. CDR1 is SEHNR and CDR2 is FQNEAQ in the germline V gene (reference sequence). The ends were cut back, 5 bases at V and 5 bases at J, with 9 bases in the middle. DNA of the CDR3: TGTGCCAGCAGCGCCCCGATGGAGACCCAGTACTTC. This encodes CASSAPMETQYF. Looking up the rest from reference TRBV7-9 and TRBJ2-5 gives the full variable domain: DTGVSQNPRHKITKRGQNVTFRCDPISEHNRLYWYRQTLGQGPEFLTYFQNEAQLEKSRLLSDRFSAERPKGSFSTLEIQRTEQGDSAMYLCASSAPMETQYFGPGTRLLVL.

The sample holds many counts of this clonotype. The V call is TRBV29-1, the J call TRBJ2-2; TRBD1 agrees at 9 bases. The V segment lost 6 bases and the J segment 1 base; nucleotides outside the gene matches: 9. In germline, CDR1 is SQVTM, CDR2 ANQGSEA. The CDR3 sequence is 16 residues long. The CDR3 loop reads CSVKTGTGKNTGELFF. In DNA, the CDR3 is TGCAGCGTCAAAACCGGGACAGGGAAGAACACCGGGGAGCTGTTTTTT.

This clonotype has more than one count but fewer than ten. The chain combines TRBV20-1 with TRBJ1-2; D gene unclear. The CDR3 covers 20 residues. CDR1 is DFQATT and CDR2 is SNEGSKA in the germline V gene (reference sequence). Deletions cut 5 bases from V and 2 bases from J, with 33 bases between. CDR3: CSAVRTIIDPRTMANYGYTF. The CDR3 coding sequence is TGCAGTGCTGTCCGGACGATTATAGACCCTCGAACGATGGCAAACTATGGCTACACCTTC.

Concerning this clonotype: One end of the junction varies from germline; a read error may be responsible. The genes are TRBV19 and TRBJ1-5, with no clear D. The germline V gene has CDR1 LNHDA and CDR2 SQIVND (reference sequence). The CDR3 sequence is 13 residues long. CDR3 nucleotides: TGTGCCAATAGTGACAAGGGCAATCAGCCCCGGCATTTT. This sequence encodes CANSDKGNQPRHF.

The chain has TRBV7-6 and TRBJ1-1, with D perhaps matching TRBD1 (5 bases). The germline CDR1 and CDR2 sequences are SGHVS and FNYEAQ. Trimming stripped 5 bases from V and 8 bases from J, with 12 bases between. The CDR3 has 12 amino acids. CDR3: CASSRPSGEAFF. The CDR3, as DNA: TGTGCCAGCAGCCGACCTTCAGGGGAAGCTTTCTTT.

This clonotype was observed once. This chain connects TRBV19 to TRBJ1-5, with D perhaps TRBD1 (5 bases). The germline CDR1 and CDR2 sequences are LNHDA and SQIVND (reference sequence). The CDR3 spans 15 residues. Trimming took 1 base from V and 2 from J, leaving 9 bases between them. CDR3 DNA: TGTGCCAGTAGTATAGGGGGCCGGGGCAATCAGCCCCAGCATTTT. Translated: CASSIGGRGNQPQHF.